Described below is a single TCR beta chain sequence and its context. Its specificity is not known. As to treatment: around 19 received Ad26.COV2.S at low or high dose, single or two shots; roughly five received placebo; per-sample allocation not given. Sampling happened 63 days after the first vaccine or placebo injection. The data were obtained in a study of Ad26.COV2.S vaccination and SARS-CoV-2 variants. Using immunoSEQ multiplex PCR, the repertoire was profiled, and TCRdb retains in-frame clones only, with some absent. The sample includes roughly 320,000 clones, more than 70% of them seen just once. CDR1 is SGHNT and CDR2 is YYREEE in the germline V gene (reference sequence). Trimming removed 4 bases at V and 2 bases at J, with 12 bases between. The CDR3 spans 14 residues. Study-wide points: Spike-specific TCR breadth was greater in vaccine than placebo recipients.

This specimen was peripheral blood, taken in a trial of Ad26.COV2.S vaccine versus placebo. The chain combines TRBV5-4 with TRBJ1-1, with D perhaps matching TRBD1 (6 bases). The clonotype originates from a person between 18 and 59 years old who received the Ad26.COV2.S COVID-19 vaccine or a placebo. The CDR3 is CASSPNRVNTEAFF. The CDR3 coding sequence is TGTGCCAGCAGCCCTAACAGGGTTAACACTGAAGCTTTCTTT.